This TCR beta chain emerged from a study of T cells in Graves' hyperthyroidism and ophthalmopathy (dated by TCRdb to about 2019). Regarding the complete study: Peripheral blood was sampled at the time of initial diagnosis, prior to any treatment. After sampling, hyperthyroidism patients received methimazole starting at 30 mg daily, and ophthalmopathy patients received high-dose intravenous methylprednisolone. The approximately 100 discovery patients were randomly split 7:3 into training and test sets. According to the paper, TCR Vbeta CDR3 sequencing was carried out on 135 peripheral blood samples, which came from fewer than 50 ophthalmopathy, around 75 hyperthyroidism and approximately 17 progressor patients. Whether ophthalmopathy could be predicted prospectively was tested in an independent validation cohort made up of roughly 19 hyperthyroidism patients plus 17 patients who later progressed to ophthalmopathy. To identify TCR V-J signatures that set the groups apart, the researchers used a discovery cohort of more than 95 patients, made up of roughly 45 with Graves' ophthalmopathy and 57 with stable Graves' hyperthyroidism. Thyroid tissue and blood T-cell repertoires from six Graves' hyperthyroidism patients were also compared in the study. Study-wide conclusions, independent of this receptor: A model built on a 13 V-J signature distinguished ophthalmopathy from stable hyperthyroidism, reaching over 85% sensitivity and about 81% specificity in cross-validation and 80%/75% in testing. No statistical method was used to set the sample size in advance, and investigators knew the group allocation. In validation, the model predicted progression to ophthalmopathy with approximately 71% sensitivity and 72% to 75% specificity, a median of 6.5 months before onset. Most expanded thyroid clonotypes (frequency above 0.001) were also detected in blood, a finding suggesting that blood repertoires may reflect thyroid immune responses.

A word on this clonotype: The clone's antigen remains unknown. Base qualities were left out, and no much larger clone turns up one base away.

Moderately to severely active disease, a Clinical Activity Score of at least 3, a NOSPECS grade of at least 4, and a duration under 3 months were present in ophthalmopathy patients. Any patient with an uncontrolled infection, another autoimmune disease, pregnancy or lactation was excluded. Diagnoses were based on clinical symptoms, serum thyroxine and TRAb, thyroid ultrasound and orbital computed tomography. PBMCs were isolated from 10 ml of fresh peripheral blood by Ficoll-Paque density gradient centrifugation. Total RNA was extracted using Trizol reagent, and RNA quality was assessed on an Agilent 2100 Bioanalyzer. TCR beta CDR3 regions were amplified from RNA transcripts. The first round of RT-PCR for the TCR CDR3 was performed with the HTBI primer set and the Qiagen OneStep RT-PCR kit. Libraries were constructed in a second round of multiplex PCR, after which size selection and purification were performed. Paired-end sequencing of the libraries was performed with 100 bp reads on an Illumina HiSeq2000. The source study handled its data this way. SOAPnuke was used to process the raw data, throwing out any read that contained adapters or uncalled bases, had a mean Phred below 15, or lacked an exact constant-primer or identifier match. COPE v1.2.5 was used to merge the high-quality paired reads, and each unique nucleotide sequence was defined as a clonotype. MiTCR v1.1 was used to align the clonotypes against IMGT TRBV, TRBD and TRBJ reference segments. Analysis was restricted to V-J combinations with a frequency above 0.0001, which covered over 98% of repertoires. The TCS score was defined as F50 (clonal expansion) divided by E x V (chaos), with BLOSUM62-based TCRdist calculated between CDR3 peptides within each V-J. Welch's t-statistics and random forest reduced just over 500 V-J features to under 15, which were used in a naive Bayes classifier (R e1071). The public sequencing data were trimmed at Q25 with fastp and processed into clonotypes with MiXCR by TCRdb, which kept only in-frame beta chains. Rows are unified per CDR3 protein, each entry keeping the most common DNA and genes. These V and J calls originate from TCRdb's pipeline instead of the authors' own analysis. This sample has about 640,000 distinct CDR3 sequences in its table, and less than 25% of those were observed once. The ten largest clones represent over 30% of the sample.

CDR1 and CDR2, per the germline V gene, are MDHEN and SYDVKM. V sheds 3 bases and J sheds 2 bases, leaving 8 bases between their ends. There are 13 amino acids in the CDR3, from cysteine to phenylalanine inclusive. CDR3 DNA only is kept here, 39 bases in frame from base 1. The material sequenced was blood. The TCR comes from a young man with Graves' ophthalmopathy. The chain is assembled from TRBV28 and TRBJ2-7; no D gene is confidently identified. CDR3 region: CASSFQVPYEQYF. The nucleotide sequence reads TGTGCCAGCAGTTTCCAGGTCCCCTACGAGCAGTACTTC.